This T cell receptor (beta chain) emerged from a study of cytomegalovirus exposure and HLA in healthy donors. Trimming took off 2 bases at V and 4 bases at J, with 11 bases between the two ends. The CDR3 totals 14 residues. The germline V gene encodes CDR1 SGDLS and CDR2 YYNGEE. PCR primers comprised 60 Vbeta and 13 Jbeta primers. Libraries were prepared by immunoSEQ multiplex PCR; TCRdb keeps only in-frame clonotypes and omits some of them. This sample yields about 93,000 clones, of which 82% are seen a single time; over 3% belongs to the top ten. This clone was picked up one time. Its antigen remains unknown. Study findings and constraints: Further analysis was carried out later, and it showed several of the most significant clusters appearing linked to common viral pathogens. In all likelihood, a cluster of highly shared sequence variants was a sequencing artifact. In a later analysis, the majority of CMV-associated beta chains seemingly showed HLA restriction.

V gene TRBV9 combines with J gene TRBJ2-3; TRBD2 might be the D (5 bases). This clonotype was sampled from a man aged 50 to 59 in good health and CMV-seronegative. Sequenced input: PBMCs. The CDR3 coding sequence is TGTGCCAGCAGCGTTGGGAGTAGAGCAGATACGCAGTATTTT. Translated: CASSVGSRADTQYF.